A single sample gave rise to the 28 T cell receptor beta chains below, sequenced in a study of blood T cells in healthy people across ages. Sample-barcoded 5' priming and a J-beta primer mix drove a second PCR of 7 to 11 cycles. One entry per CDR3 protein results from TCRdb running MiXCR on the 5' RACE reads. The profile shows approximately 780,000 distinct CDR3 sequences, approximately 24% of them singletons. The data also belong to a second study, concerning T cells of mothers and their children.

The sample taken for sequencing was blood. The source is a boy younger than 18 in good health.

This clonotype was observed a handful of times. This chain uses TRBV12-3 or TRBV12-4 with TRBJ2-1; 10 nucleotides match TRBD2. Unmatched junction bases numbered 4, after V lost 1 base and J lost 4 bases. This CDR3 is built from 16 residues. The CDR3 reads CASSLDRTSGYNEQFF. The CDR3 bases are TGTGCCAGCAGTTTAGATCGGACTAGCGGATACAATGAGCAGTTCTTC.

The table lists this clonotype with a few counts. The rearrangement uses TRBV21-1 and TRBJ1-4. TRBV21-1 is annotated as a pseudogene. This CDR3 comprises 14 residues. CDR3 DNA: TGTGCCAGCAGCAAAGGTCTGGGTTTGGAAAAACTGTTTTTT. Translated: CASSKGLGLEKLFF.

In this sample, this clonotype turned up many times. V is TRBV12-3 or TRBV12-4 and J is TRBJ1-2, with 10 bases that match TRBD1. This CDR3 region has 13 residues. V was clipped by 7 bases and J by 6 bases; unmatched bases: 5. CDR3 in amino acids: CASTPGQGHGYTF. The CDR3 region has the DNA TGTGCCAGCACTCCGGGACAGGGGCATGGCTACACCTTC.

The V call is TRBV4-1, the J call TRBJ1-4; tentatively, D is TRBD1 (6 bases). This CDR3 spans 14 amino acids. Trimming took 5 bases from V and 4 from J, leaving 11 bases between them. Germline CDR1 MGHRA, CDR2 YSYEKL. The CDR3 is CASSRQVLNEKLFF. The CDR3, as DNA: TGCGCCAGCAGCAGACAGGTCCTTAATGAAAAACTGTTTTTT.

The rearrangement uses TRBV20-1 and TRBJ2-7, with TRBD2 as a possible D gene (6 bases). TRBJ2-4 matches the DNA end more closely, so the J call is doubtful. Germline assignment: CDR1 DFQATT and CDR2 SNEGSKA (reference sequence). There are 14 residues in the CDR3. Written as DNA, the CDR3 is TGCAGTGCCGTCAAACGTCGGGGGAAAAACATTCAGTACTTC. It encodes CSAVKRRGKNIQYF.

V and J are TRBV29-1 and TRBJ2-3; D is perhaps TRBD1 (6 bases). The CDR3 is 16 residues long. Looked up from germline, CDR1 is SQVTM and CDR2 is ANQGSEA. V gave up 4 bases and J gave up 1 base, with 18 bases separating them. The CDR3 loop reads CSVVPLQGSGTDTQYF. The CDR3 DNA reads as TGCAGCGTTGTCCCTCTCCAGGGGTCGGGCACAGATACGCAGTATTTT.

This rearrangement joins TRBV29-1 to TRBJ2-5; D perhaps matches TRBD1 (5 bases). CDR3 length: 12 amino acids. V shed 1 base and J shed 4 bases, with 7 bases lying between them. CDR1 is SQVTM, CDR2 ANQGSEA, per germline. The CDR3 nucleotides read TGCAGCGTTGAAGGGGGCGCAGAGACCCAGTACTTC. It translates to CSVEGGAETQYF.

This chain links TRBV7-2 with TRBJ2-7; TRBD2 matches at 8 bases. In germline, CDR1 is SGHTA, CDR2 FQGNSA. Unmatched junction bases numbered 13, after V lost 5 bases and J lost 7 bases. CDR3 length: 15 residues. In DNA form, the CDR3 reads TGTGCCAGCAGCGTCCGACTGGCGGGGGGAAGGGAGCAGTACTTC. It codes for CASSVRLAGGREQYF.

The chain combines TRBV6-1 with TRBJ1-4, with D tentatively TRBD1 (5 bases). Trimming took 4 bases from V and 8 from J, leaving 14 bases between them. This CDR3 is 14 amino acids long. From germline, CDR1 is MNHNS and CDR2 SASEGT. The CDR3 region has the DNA TGTGCCAGCAGTGGTGGGGGGATACAAGAAAAACTGTTTTTT. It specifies CASSGGGIQEKLFF.

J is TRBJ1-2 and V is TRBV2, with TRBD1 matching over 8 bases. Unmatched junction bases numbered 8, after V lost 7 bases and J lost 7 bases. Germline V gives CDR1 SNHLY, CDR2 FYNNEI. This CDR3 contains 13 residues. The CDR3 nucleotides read TGTGCCAGCACCGACAGGGGCGGTCGTGGCTACACCTTC. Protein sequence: CASTDRGGRGYTF.

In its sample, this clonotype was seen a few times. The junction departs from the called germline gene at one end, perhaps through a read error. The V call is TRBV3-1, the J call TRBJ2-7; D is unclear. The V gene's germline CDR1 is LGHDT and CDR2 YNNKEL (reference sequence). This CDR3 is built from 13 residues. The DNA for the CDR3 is TGTGCCAGCAGCACTGCCGGAGACCCCGAGCAGCACTTC. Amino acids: CASSTAGDPEQHF.

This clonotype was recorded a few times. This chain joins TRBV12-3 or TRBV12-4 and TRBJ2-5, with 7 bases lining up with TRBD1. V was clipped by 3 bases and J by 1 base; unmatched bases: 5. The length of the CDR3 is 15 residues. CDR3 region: CASSLRGQLQETQYF. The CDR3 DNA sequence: TGTGCCAGCAGTTTGAGGGGACAGCTCCAAGAGACCCAGTACTTC.

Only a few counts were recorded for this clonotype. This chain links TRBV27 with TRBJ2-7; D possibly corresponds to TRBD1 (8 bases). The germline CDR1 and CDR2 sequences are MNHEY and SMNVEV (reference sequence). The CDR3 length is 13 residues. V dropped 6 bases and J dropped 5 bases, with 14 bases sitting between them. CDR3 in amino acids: CASRDRGGDEQYF. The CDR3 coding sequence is TGTGCCAGCAGAGACAGGGGAGGGGACGAGCAGTACTTC.

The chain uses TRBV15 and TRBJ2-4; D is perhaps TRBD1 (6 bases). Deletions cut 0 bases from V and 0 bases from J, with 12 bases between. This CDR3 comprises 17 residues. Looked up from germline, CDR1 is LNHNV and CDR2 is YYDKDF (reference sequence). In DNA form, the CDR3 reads TGTGCCACCAGCAGAGATGAGGACAGAGTAGCCAAAAACATTCAGTACTTC. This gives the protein CATSRDEDRVAKNIQYF.

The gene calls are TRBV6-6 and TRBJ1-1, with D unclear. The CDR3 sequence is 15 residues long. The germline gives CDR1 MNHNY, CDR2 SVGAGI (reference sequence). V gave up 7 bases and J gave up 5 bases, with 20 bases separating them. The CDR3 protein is CASIFRSGKGTEAFF. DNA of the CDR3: TGTGCCAGCATTTTCCGATCGGGGAAAGGGACTGAAGCTTTCTTT.

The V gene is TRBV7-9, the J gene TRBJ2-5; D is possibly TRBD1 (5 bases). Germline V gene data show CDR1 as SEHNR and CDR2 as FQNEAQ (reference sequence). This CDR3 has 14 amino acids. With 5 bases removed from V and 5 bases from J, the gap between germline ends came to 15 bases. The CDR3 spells CASSPGWEGETQYF. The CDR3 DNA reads TGTGCCAGCAGCCCAGGGTGGGAAGGGGAGACCCAGTACTTC.

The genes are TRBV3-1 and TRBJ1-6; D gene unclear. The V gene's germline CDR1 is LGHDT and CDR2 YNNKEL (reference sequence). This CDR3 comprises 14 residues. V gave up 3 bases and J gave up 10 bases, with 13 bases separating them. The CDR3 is CASSQDGKGSPLHF. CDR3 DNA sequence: TGTGCCAGCAGCCAGGACGGAAAGGGATCACCCCTCCACTTT.

The CDR3 coding sequence is TGCGCCAGCAGCTCTGGGCTAGGGAACTATGGCTACACCTTC. As protein: CASSSGLGNYGYTF. J is TRBJ1-2 and V is TRBV5-1; D uncertain. Trimming left V 3 bases short and J 2 bases short, with 11 bases between. The CDR3 extends over 14 amino acids. Germline CDR1 is SGHRS and CDR2 is YFSETQ. Based on the CDR3 plus reference TRBV5-1 and TRBJ1-2, the full variable domain is KAGVTQTPRYLIKTRGQQVTLSCSPISGHRSVSWYQQTPGQGLQFLFEYFSETQRNKGNFPGRFSGRQFSNSRSEMNVSTLELGDSALYLCASSSGLGNYGYTFGSGTRLTVV.

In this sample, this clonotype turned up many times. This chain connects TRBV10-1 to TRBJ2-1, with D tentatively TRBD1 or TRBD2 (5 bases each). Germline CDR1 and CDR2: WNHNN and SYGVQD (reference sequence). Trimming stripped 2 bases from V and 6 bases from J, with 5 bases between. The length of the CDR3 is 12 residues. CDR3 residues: CASSEGGNEQFF. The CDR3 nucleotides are TGCGCCAGCAGTGAGGGGGGCAATGAGCAGTTCTTC.

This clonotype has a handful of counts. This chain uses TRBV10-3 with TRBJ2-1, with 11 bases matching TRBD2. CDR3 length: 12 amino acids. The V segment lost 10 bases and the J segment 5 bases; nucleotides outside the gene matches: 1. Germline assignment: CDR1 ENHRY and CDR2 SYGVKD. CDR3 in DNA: TGTGCCACGGGACTAGCGGACAATGAGCAGTTCTTC. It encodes CATGLADNEQFF.

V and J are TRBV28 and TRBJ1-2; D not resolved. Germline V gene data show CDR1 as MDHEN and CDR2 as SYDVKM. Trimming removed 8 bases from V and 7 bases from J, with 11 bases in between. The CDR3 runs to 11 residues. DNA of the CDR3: TGTGCCAGCGCCGCCCGGGGTGGCTACACCTTC. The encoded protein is CASAARGGYTF.

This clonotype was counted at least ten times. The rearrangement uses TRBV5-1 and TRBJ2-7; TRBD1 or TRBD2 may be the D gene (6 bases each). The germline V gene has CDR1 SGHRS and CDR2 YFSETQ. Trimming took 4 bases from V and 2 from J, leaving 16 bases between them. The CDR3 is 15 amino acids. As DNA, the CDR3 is TGCGCCAGCAGCCCCGAGGGGGGTCCCCCCTACGAGCAGTACTTC. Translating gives CASSPEGGPPYEQYF. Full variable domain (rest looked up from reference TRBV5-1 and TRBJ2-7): KAGVTQTPRYLIKTRGQQVTLSCSPISGHRSVSWYQQTPGQGLQFLFEYFSETQRNKGNFPGRFSGRQFSNSRSEMNVSTLELGDSALYLCASSPEGGPPYEQYFGPGTRLTVT.

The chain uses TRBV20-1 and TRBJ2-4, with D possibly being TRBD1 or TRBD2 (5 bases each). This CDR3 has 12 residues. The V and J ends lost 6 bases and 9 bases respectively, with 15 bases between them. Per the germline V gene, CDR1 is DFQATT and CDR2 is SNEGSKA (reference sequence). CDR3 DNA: TGCAGTGCCCCCCGTGGGGGTGGCATTCAGTACTTC. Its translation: CSAPRGGGIQYF.

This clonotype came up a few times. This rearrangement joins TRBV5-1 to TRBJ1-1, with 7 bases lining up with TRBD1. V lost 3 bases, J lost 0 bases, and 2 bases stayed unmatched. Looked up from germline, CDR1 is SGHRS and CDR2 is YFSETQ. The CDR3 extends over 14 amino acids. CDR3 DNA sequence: TGCGCCAGCAGCTACGGACAGGTGAACACTGAAGCTTTCTTT. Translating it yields CASSYGQVNTEAFF.

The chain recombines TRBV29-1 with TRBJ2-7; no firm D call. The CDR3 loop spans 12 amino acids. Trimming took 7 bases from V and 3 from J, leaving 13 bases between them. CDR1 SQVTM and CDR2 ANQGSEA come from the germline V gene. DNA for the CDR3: TGCAGCGGATTTGGGCAGCACTACGAGCAGTACTTC. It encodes CSGFGQHYEQYF.

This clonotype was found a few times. The chain's CDR3 is CATSDPGQGKETQYF. DNA of the CDR3: TGTGCCACCAGTGACCCGGGACAGGGGAAAGAGACCCAGTACTTC. The V gene is TRBV24-1, the J gene TRBJ2-5, with 10 bases matching TRBD1. After removal of 4 bases from V and 3 bases from J, the junction contained 4 bases not matched to a gene. This CDR3 contains 15 residues. The V gene's germline CDR1 is KGHDR and CDR2 SFDVKD.

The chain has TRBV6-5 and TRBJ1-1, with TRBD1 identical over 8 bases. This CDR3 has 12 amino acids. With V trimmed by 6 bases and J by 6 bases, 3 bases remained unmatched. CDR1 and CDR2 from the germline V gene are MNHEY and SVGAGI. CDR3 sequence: CASRQGDAEAFF. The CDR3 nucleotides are TGTGCCAGCAGACAGGGGGACGCTGAAGCTTTCTTT.

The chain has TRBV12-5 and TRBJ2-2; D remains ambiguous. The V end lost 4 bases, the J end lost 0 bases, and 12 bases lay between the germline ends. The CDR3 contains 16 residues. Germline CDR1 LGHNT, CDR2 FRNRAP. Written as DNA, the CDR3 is TGTGCTAGTGGTTCCCCCGTGGCTCCGAACACCGGGGAGCTGTTTTTT. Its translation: CASGSPVAPNTGELFF.